These 12 T cell receptor beta chains share one sample of origin, sequenced in a study of OX40 agonist ivuxolimab in advanced cancers. Method: immunoSEQ multiplex PCR; TCRdb's copy keeps in-frame clones and lacks some. The sample has tens of thousands of clones; around 84% are singletons. The material sequenced was CD4+ or CD8+ T cells sorted from blood, taken in a trial of the OX40 agonist ivuxolimab. All receptors come from an adult with an advanced solid tumor such as melanoma, head and neck, liver or kidney cancer.

DNA of the CDR3: TGTGCCAGCTCACCGACGCTAACAGGGAACACTGAAGCTTTCTTT. Translating gives CASSPTLTGNTEAFF. The rearrangement links TRBV18 to TRBJ1-1; D may be TRBD1 (5 bases). This CDR3 is built from 15 residues. V gave up 3 bases and J gave up 1 base, with 12 bases separating them. Per the germline V gene, CDR1 is KGHSH and CDR2 is LQKENI.

V gene TRBV11-2 combines with J gene TRBJ2-7, with D uncertain. This CDR3 is built from 17 residues. The germline CDR1 and CDR2 sequences are SGHAT and FQNNGV. The germline V and J ends were trimmed by 1 base and 0 bases, with 16 bases remaining between them. The CDR3 sequence: CASSLVGRTRSSYEQYF. CDR3 in DNA: TGTGCCAGCAGCTTAGTTGGCCGGACGAGGAGCTCCTACGAGCAGTACTTC. Complete variable domain (other parts from reference TRBV11-2 and TRBJ2-7): EAGVAQSPRYKIIEKRQSVAFWCNPISGHATLYWYQQILGQGPKLLIQFQNNGVVDDSQLPKDRFSAERLKGVDSTLKIQPAKLEDSAVYLCASSLVGRTRSSYEQYFGPGTRLTVT.

In this sample, this clone turned up a few times. The chain carries TRBV11-3 and TRBJ2-2; possibly TRBD1 for D (5 bases). The V and J ends lost 4 bases and 6 bases respectively, with 18 bases between them. Germline CDR1 is SGHNT and CDR2 is YENEEA. This CDR3 has 16 amino acids. The CDR3: CASSSLGSRESGELFF. The CDR3 DNA follows: TGTGCCAGCAGCTCCCTGGGGTCCAGGGAATCCGGGGAGCTGTTTTTT.

The rearrangement links TRBV25-1 to TRBJ2-1; TRBD2 is a possible D gene (6 bases). CDR1 is MGHDK and CDR2 is SYGVNS in the germline V gene. This CDR3 is built from 15 residues. The V end lost 1 base, the J end lost 8 bases, and 15 bases lay between the germline ends. The CDR3 here is CASSESGPGVDEQFF. CDR3 nucleotide sequence: TGTGCCAGCAGTGAATCGGGCCCGGGGGTGGATGAGCAGTTCTTC.

The chain carries TRBV5-4 and TRBJ1-2; 7 bases are a match to TRBD1. The germline gives CDR1 SGHNT, CDR2 YYREEE (reference sequence). Losses at the gene ends were 0 bases for V and 4 bases for J; bases not matched to a gene: 3. The CDR3 runs 14 residues. CDR3 nucleotides: TGTGCCAGCAGCTTGGTGGGACAGCCCTATGGCTACACCTTC. It translates to CASSLVGQPYGYTF.

This clone was seen a few times. V gene TRBV18 combines with J gene TRBJ1-1, with D maybe TRBD1 (5 bases). The CDR3 consists of 13 residues. V was shortened by 5 bases and J by 1 base, with 8 bases between the two germline ends. The V gene's germline CDR1 is KGHSH and CDR2 LQKENI. CDR3 in DNA: TGTGCCAGCTCAGGGGCAGGGAACACTGAAGCTTTCTTT. Protein: CASSGAGNTEAFF.

The chain uses TRBV5-1 and TRBJ2-2, with D possibly being TRBD2 (6 bases). The CDR3 runs 15 residues. The V end lost 7 bases, the J end lost 3 bases, and 16 bases lay between the germline ends. Germline V lookup: CDR1 SGHRS, CDR2 YFSETQ. The CDR3 is CASSKVEGYTGELFF. The CDR3 nucleotides read TGCGCCAGCTCAAAGGTGGAGGGTTACACCGGGGAGCTGTTTTTT. Combining the CDR3 with reference TRBV5-1 and TRBJ2-2 gives the whole variable domain KAGVTQTPRYLIKTRGQQVTLSCSPISGHRSVSWYQQTPGQGLQFLFEYFSETQRNKGNFPGRFSGRQFSNSRSEMNVSTLELGDSALYLCASSKVEGYTGELFFGEGSRLTVL.

The chain employs TRBV2 and TRBJ1-3; 7 bases match TRBD1. Germline V gene lookup returns CDR1 SNHLY and CDR2 FYNNEI. There are 14 residues in the CDR3. J lost 4 bases, V lost 3 bases, and 3 bases had no gene match. DNA of the CDR3: TGTGCCAGCAGTGACCCGGACAGGGGAAACACCATATATTTT. It translates to CASSDPDRGNTIYF.

This clone has more than one count but fewer than ten. The germline gene is not matched at one end of the junction; a read error may be the cause. This rearrangement joins TRBV7-9 to TRBJ1-4; D ambiguous. This CDR3 region has 12 residues. Germline V gives CDR1 SEHNR, CDR2 FQNEAQ (reference sequence). CDR3 DNA sequence: TGTGCCAGCAGTCACACTAAAGAAAAACTGTTTTTT. It codes for CASSHTKEKLFF.

The rearrangement links TRBV5-1 to TRBJ1-1; D might be TRBD1 (6 bases). Germline V gives CDR1 SGHRS, CDR2 YFSETQ. V lost 4 bases to trimming and J lost 3 bases, with 10 bases between them. There are 13 residues in the CDR3. CDR3 sequence: CASSLGADTEAFF. For the CDR3, the DNA is TGCGCCAGCAGCCTGGGGGCGGACACTGAAGCTTTCTTT.

The chain employs TRBV7-7 and TRBJ2-2, with 9 nucleotides matching TRBD1. The germline V gene encodes CDR1 SSHAT and CDR2 FNYEAQ (reference sequence). The trim removed 6 bases at V and 7 bases at J, leaving 9 bases unmatched. This CDR3 is 15 amino acids long. The CDR3 bases are TGTGCCAGCAGGCCCGACAGGGGGAAGGACGGGGAGCTGTTTTTT. This gives the protein CASRPDRGKDGELFF.

V usage is TRBV5-6 and J usage is TRBJ1-4; no clear D. The V and J ends lost 1 base and 5 bases respectively, with 9 bases between them. CDR1 and CDR2 from the germline V gene are SGHDT and YYEEEE. The CDR3 covers 14 residues. The CDR3 DNA reads as TGTGCCAGCAGCTTGTTCAGGCGCAATGAAAAACTGTTTTTT. Protein: CASSLFRRNEKLFF.